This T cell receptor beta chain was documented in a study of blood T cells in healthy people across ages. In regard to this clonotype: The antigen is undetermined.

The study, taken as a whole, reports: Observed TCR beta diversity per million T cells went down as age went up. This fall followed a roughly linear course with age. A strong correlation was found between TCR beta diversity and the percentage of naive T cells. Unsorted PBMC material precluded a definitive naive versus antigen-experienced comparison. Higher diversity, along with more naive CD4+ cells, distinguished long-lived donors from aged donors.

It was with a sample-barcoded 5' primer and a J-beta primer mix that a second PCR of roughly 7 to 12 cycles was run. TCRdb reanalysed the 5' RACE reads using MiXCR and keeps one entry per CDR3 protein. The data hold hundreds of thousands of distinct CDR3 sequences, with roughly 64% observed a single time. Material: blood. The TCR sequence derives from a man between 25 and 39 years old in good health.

The CDR3 DNA follows: TGTGCCAGTAGCTTTAGCGGGTCAAGCAATGAGCAGTTCTTC. Residues: CASSFSGSSNEQFF. The J gene is TRBJ2-1, the V gene TRBV19; 7 bases agree with TRBD2. In germline, CDR1 is LNHDA, CDR2 SQIVND (reference sequence). The CDR3 is 14 residues long. V shed 6 bases and J 6 bases; nucleotides not matched to a gene: 8.